This T cell receptor beta chain is from a study of radiation and T cells in renal cell carcinoma. The time point is: blood 4 weeks post-SBRT, at nephrectomy. Treatment denoted: 15 Gy SBRT to primary tumor, nephrectomy 4 weeks later. Radiation-treated patients gave blood at baseline, week 2 and week 4. This renal cell carcinoma was of the clear cell type. The CDR3 has 18 residues. V was pared by 3 bases and J by 0 bases, with 20 bases between. Germline CDR1 and CDR2: SGHVS and FQNEAQ. The data were produced by immunoSEQ multiplex PCR, yet TCRdb's version contains in-frame clones alone and is incomplete. The sample yields about 140,000 clones, approximately 86% seen once.

The chain is built from TRBV7-8 and TRBJ1-1; weak D call: TRBD1 (5 bases). The clonotype was recovered from a woman in her forties or fifties with renal cell carcinoma. The sample in question was blood, obtained from a patient whose treatment included radiotherapy and nephrectomy. Here the CDR3 DNA reads TGTGCCAGCAGCTTTCCCAAAAGCGGGGCCCGCATGAACACTGAAGCTTTCTTT. Translation: CASSFPKSGARMNTEAFF.